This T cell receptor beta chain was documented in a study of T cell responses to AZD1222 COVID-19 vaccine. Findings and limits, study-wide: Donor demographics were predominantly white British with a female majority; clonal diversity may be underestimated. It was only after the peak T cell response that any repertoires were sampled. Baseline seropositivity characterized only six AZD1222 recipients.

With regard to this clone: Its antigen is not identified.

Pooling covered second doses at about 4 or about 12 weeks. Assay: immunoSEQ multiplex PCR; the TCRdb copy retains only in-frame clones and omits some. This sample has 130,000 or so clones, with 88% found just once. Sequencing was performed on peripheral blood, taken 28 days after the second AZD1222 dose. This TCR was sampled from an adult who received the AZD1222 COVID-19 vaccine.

CDR3 in amino acids: CASNHRDRDNQPQHF. The CDR3 nucleotides are TGTGCCAGCAACCACCGGGACAGGGACAATCAGCCCCAGCATTTT. The V and J genes are TRBV6-5 and TRBJ1-5, with TRBD1 identical over 9 bases. The V gene end was trimmed by 7 bases and the J gene end by 3 bases; junction bases not matched to a gene: 7. Germline CDR1 and CDR2: MNHEY and SVGAGI. The CDR3 length is 15 residues.